This T cell receptor (beta chain) stems from a study of neoadjuvant anti-PD-1 for oral cavity cancer. Background on the study: Most patients had three to four biweekly doses of 3 mg/kg nivolumab before resection. Patients without progression received a fourth nivolumab dose around day 43, then surgical resection on days 50-56. Study-wide findings and caveats: TCR analyses covered only a few patients per response group.

Measured with immunoSEQ multiplex PCR; TCRdb has only the in-frame clones, and not every one. The data show tens of thousands of clones, around 83% seen once. The V end lost 4 bases, the J end lost 0 bases, and 13 bases lay between the germline ends. The germline gives CDR1 MNHNS, CDR2 SASEGT. The CDR3 spans 16 residues. Time point defined: after neoadjuvant nivolumab, at surgical resection. These oral cavity squamous cell carcinomas were HPV-negative and locally advanced. A word on this clone: Its target is unknown.

This material consisted of PBMCs, taken after nivolumab (anti-PD-1) treatment. This clonotype originated in a person aged 35 to 85 with oral cavity squamous cell carcinoma. The chain employs TRBV6-1 and TRBJ1-5; unclear D gene. CDR3 nucleotide sequence: TGTGCCAGCAGTGTAGGAGGGAGTTATAGCAATCAGCCCCAGCATTTT. Amino acids: CASSVGGSYSNQPQHF.